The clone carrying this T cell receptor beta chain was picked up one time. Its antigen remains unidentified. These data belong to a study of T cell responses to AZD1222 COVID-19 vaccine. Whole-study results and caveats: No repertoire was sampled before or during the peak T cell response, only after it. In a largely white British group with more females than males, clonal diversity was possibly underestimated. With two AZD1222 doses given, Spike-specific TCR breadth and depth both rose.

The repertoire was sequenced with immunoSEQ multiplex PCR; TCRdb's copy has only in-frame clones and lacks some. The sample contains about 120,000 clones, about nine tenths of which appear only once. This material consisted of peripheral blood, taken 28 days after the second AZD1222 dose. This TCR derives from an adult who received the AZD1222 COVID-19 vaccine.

CDR3 protein: CASPDYNEQFF. DNA of the CDR3: TGTGCCAGCCCCGATTATAATGAGCAGTTCTTC. The gene calls are TRBV2 and TRBJ2-1, with D unresolved. With 8 bases removed from V and 7 bases from J, the gap between germline ends came to 9 bases. CDR3 size: 11 residues. CDR1 SNHLY and CDR2 FYNNEI come from the germline V gene.